Here is one T cell receptor beta chain with its context. No antigen is known for it. No base quality information exists; no much larger clone differs at one position. This specimen belongs to a study of shared T cell receptors in the human thymus (dated by TCRdb to about 2021). Concerning the study at large: The study examined how self-reactive, shared T-cell receptor alpha chains are generated in the human thymus.

Library construction relied on the immunoSEQ multiplex PCR assay. What TCRdb holds here is the immuneACCESS table cut down to in-frame rearrangements. Part of the clones is not present; checked against another copy, under half of the missing clones reflect an unresolved V gene, and the others are unexplained. The table for this sample lists some 760,000 clones; 80% to 90% of them were counted only once. The ten top clones hold roughly 0.01% of the sample. The CDR3 has 16 amino acids, counting the end cysteine and phenylalanine. The CDR3 DNA has 48 bases and is translated from base 1. CDR1 and CDR2, per the germline V gene, are MGHDK and SYGVNS. V drops 4 bases and J drops 2 bases, leaving 15 bases in between. These data are also associated with another study on human thymus T cells. Taken from the second paper: Donors were immunologically healthy infants undergoing open corrective cardiac surgery for congenital heart defects in Finland. The thymus tissue came from surgical resects taken out during corrective cardiac surgery. Usage of V and J gene segments appeared to be biased in both the thymic and the peripheral blood repertoires. The related research reported highly overlapping thymic TCR repertoires among unrelated individuals. The study characterized TCR alpha and beta repertoires from about 8 infant thymus samples and a few related peripheral blood samples. The cohort included over five male and a couple of female infants, with donor ages spanning 7 to 244 days. Thymocytes were freed from the tissue by mechanical means and kept at -70 degrees C as pellets of roughly 9-30 million cells. Genomic DNA was extracted from frozen cell pellets with a QIAsymphony instrument. TCRB and TCRAD loci were amplified from a standardized quantity of quality-controlled genomic DNA using the immunoSEQ multiplex PCR assay. The amplicons covered the V(D)J region and were long enough to include the CDR3 and to identify the V and J genes. Amplicon sequencing was performed on an Illumina platform through the commercial immunoSEQ service. Corrections for primer bias and sequencing errors followed previously described methods, while TCRAD and TCRB definitions were based on the IMGT database. Repertoires were analysed with immunoSEQ Analyzer 3.0 and VDJTools, covering basic statistics, V/J segment usage, diversity estimates, rarefaction and pairwise overlap. Diversity was estimated using the Chao1, ChaoE, Efron-Thisted, Shannon and inverse Simpson indices, and was also estimated on datasets down-sampled to the size of the smallest sample. For repertoire overlap, CDR3 nucleotide sequence, V gene and J gene had to match strictly, and clustering was done by Jaccard-based multidimensional scaling. On average, approximately 860,000 unique TCRB clonotypes were obtained from thymus samples, compared with roughly 89,000 from blood samples.

Sequencing was carried out using thymocytes. The sequence was collected from a girl less than two years old with a congenital heart defect. Donor details come from another sample of the same person, matched by shared clones. The chain is assembled from TRBV25-1 and TRBJ1-5; confidence is insufficient to name the D gene. The DNA sequence is given as TGTGCCAGCAGTGGAGCCGGGATAGCGGGCAATCAGCCCCAGCATTTT. Its protein reads: CASSGAGIAGNQPQHF.